This T cell receptor beta chain was recovered during a study of beta chain features in type 1 diabetes. This clone was observed a few times. Sequencing targeted expressed TCRB transcripts, as all isolated RNA had been reverse transcribed. Assay: immunoSEQ multiplex PCR; the TCRdb copy retains only in-frame clones and omits some. In the table there are more than 130,000 clones, 6% to 7.5% of which are singletons. Deletions cut 5 bases from V and 2 bases from J, with 19 bases between. Looked up from germline, CDR1 is SGHTA and CDR2 is FQGNSA. CDR3 length equals 18 residues. This receptor was taken from a woman aged 25 to 39 in good health. The V gene is TRBV7-2, the J gene TRBJ2-6, with D perhaps matching TRBD1 (6 bases). Sequenced: central memory CD4+ T cells from blood. In DNA form, the CDR3 reads TGTGCCAGCAGCCCACAACCCCGGACAGTTACTGGGGCCAACGTCCTGACTTTC. It codes for CASSPQPRTVTGANVLTF.